This entry lists 15 T cell receptor beta chains sequenced from one sample in a study of blood T cell repertoires in COVID-19 (dated by TCRdb to 2018 to 2020). Library preparation was by the immunoSEQ multiplex PCR assay. Imported from immuneACCESS, the table was reduced by TCRdb to in-frame sequences with V and J called. These copies leave out some clones; in studies compared against another copy, an unresolved V gene accounts for under half, and the cause of the remainder is not known. This sample has approximately 210,000 clones in its table, and 82% of those were observed once. The top ten clones comprise over 9.5% of the sample. The sample taken for sequencing was peripheral blood. These receptors originate from a woman between 40 and 55 years old with acute or convalescent COVID-19.

The rearrangement joins TRBV4-2 to TRBJ2-2; 7 nucleotides line up with TRBD2. CDR1 and CDR2 (germline): LGHNA, YNFKEQ. This CDR3 contains 16 residues. With V trimmed by 6 bases and J by 1 base, 8 bases remained unmatched. The CDR3 bases are TGTGCCAGCAGAGATCGAGCGGGATTGAACACCGGGGAGCTGTTTTTT. Amino acids: CASRDRAGLNTGELFF.

The genes are TRBV4-3 and TRBJ1-1; D is ambiguous. This CDR3 is 15 amino acids long. Trimming removed 4 bases from V and 3 bases from J, with 15 bases in between. Germline V gene lookup returns CDR1 LGHNA and CDR2 YSLEER. The CDR3 sequence: CASSRVRSGYTEAFF. The CDR3 coding sequence is TGCGCCAGCAGCCGGGTAAGATCGGGTTACACTGAAGCTTTCTTT.

This clone was recorded a few times. The chain has TRBV28 and TRBJ1-5; the match to TRBD1 covers 8 bases. With V trimmed by 7 bases and J by 2 bases, 10 bases remained unmatched. The CDR3 has 16 residues. CDR1 MDHEN and CDR2 SYDVKM come from the germline V gene. Here the CDR3 reads CASTRSGGWGNQPQHF. Written as DNA, the CDR3 is TGTGCCAGCACGAGATCAGGGGGCTGGGGCAATCAGCCCCAGCATTTT.

The chain couples TRBV29-1 to TRBJ2-5; D perhaps matches TRBD1 (6 bases). The length of the CDR3 is 15 residues. Trimming took 7 bases from V and 2 from J, leaving 20 bases between them. Germline-derived CDR1 and CDR2 are SQVTM and ANQGSEA. The DNA of the CDR3 is TGCAGCGCCAACGGGGACACGAGGGAACAAGAGACCCAGTACTTC. Translating gives CSANGDTREQETQYF.

This clone has just one count. V and J are TRBV19 and TRBJ1-2; the match to TRBD1 covers 10 bases. The CDR3 sequence is 18 residues long. From germline, CDR1 is LNHDA and CDR2 SQIVND (reference sequence). J was trimmed by 5 bases and V by 6 bases; bases with no gene match: 18. The CDR3 coding sequence is TGTGCCAGTAGGCCGGGACAGGGGCCTACCGGGGGATCTTATGGCTACACCTTC. It codes for CASRPGQGPTGGSYGYTF.

This clone was seen at least ten times. CDR3 nucleotides: TGTGCCAGCAGCGTAAGTAGCGGGTGGTACGAGCAGTACTTC. This encodes CASSVSSGWYEQYF. J is TRBJ2-7 and V is TRBV7-2, with 7 bases identical to TRBD2. CDR1 SGHTA and CDR2 FQGNSA come from the germline V gene. V dropped 5 bases and J dropped 4; count of bases not matched to a gene: 8. The CDR3 is 14 residues long.

The rearrangement links TRBV2 to TRBJ2-7, with 8 bases matching TRBD2. V dropped 7 bases and J dropped 6; count of bases not matched to a gene: 8. This CDR3 comprises 13 residues. Looked up from germline, CDR1 is SNHLY and CDR2 is FYNNEI. CDR3 DNA: TGTGCCAGCAAGGCGGGAGGTAGGGGCGAGCAGTACTTC. Encoded protein: CASKAGGRGEQYF.

The V gene is TRBV4-3, the J gene TRBJ2-1; 7 nucleotides align to TRBD1. Germline CDR1 and CDR2: LGHNA and YSLEER. CDR3 length equals 16 residues. V lost 1 base and J lost 0; bases outside the gene matches: 3. The CDR3 sequence is CASSQVSGGSYNEQFF. CDR3 nucleotides: TGCGCCAGCAGCCAAGTCTCAGGGGGCTCCTACAATGAGCAGTTCTTC.

This clone appeared a single time. The DNA for the CDR3 is TGTGCCAACAAGGAGGGCAGGGTACGTGGCTACACCTTC. Amino acids: CANKEGRVRGYTF. The rearrangement joins TRBV2 to TRBJ1-2, with D possibly matching TRBD1 (5 bases). The CDR3 spans 13 residues. Trimming cost V 10 bases and J 7 bases, with 19 bases left between them. Per the germline V gene, CDR1 is SNHLY and CDR2 is FYNNEI. Using reference TRBV2 and TRBJ1-2 for the parts outside the CDR3, the full variable domain is EPEVTQTPSHQVTQMGQEVILRCVPISNHLYFYWYRQILGQKVEFLVSFYNNEISEKSEIFDDQFSVERPDGSNFTLKIRSTKLEDSAMYFCANKEGRVRGYTFGSGTRLTVV.

The J gene is TRBJ2-7, the V gene TRBV5-6; D call uncertain. Germline V gene lookup returns CDR1 SGHDT and CDR2 YYEEEE. Trimming took off 0 bases at V and 4 bases at J, with 5 bases between the two ends. The CDR3 runs 12 residues. CDR3 DNA: TGTGCCAGCAGCTTGGACTATTACGAGCAGTACTTC. Residues: CASSLDYYEQYF.

V gene TRBV10-3 combines with J gene TRBJ1-5, with D tentatively TRBD1 (6 bases). The germline V gene encodes CDR1 ENHRY and CDR2 SYGVKD. Deletions cut 3 bases from V and 5 bases from J, with 14 bases between. The CDR3 covers 15 residues. The CDR3 bases are TGTGCCATCAGTGATAAGGGGGTACGAGATCAGCCCCAGCATTTT. This codes for CAISDKGVRDQPQHF.

Only a few counts were recorded for this clone. The chain couples TRBV7-8 to TRBJ1-2; 9 nucleotides match TRBD1. This CDR3 spans 13 amino acids. Germline CDR1 is SGHVS and CDR2 is FQNEAQ. With V trimmed by 5 bases and J by 7 bases, 5 bases remained unmatched. The CDR3 here is CASSRGQGGGYTF. The CDR3 coding sequence is TGTGCCAGCAGCCGGGGACAGGGAGGTGGCTACACCTTC. Together with reference TRBV7-8 and TRBJ1-2, the CDR3 gives the full variable domain: GAGVSQSPRYKVAKRGQDVALRCDPISGHVSLFWYQQALGQGPEFLTYFQNEAQLDKSGLPSDRFFAERPEGSVSTLKIQRTQQEDSAVYLCASSRGQGGGYTFGSGTRLTVV.

The genes are TRBV7-8 and TRBJ2-3; 9 nucleotides match TRBD2. V was pared by 4 bases and J by 0 bases, with 20 bases of the junction left unmatched. Germline assignment: CDR1 SGHVS and CDR2 FQNEAQ. This CDR3 is built from 21 residues. CDR3 nucleotide sequence: TGTGCCAGCAGCTCCACCCGTAAAGTAGTGCTAGCGGGAAGAAGCACAGATACGCAGTATTTT. Translated, it gives CASSSTRKVVLAGRSTDTQYF.

To note about this clone: Other DNA sequences in the sample encode the same CDR3. This rearrangement joins TRBV6-2 or TRBV6-3 to TRBJ1-1, with 8 bases that match TRBD1. The CDR3 is 13 residues long. V gave up 2 bases and J gave up 6 bases; unmatched junction bases: 2. Looked up from germline, CDR1 is MNHEY and CDR2 is SVGEGT. This chain's CDR3 is CASSYGTGAEAFF. The DNA for the CDR3 is TGTGCCAGCAGTTACGGGACAGGTGCTGAAGCTTTCTTT.

This chain uses TRBV5-5 with TRBJ1-1; D uncertain. This CDR3 has 13 amino acids. Trimming stripped 1 base from V and 7 bases from J, with 11 bases between. The V gene's germline CDR1 is SGHKS and CDR2 YYEKEE (reference sequence). CDR3 nucleotide sequence: TGTGCCAGCAGCTTGCAGTTTGGCGGTGAAGCTTTCTTT. Protein product: CASSLQFGGEAFF.